This passage covers 27 T cell receptor beta chains from one sample sequenced in a study of cytomegalovirus exposure and HLA in healthy donors. The PCR employed 60 Vbeta primers together with 13 Jbeta primers. The protocol was immunoSEQ multiplex PCR, while the TCRdb copy is restricted to in-frame clones and leaves out a portion. The data contain some 110,000 clones, approximately 77% of them singletons. The specimen sequenced was PBMCs. The receptors come from a man aged 50 to 60 in good health and CMV-seropositive.

The rearrangement links TRBV19 to TRBJ1-5; D uncertain. CDR3 length: 17 amino acids. Germline CDR1 and CDR2: LNHDA and SQIVND (reference sequence). V lost 4 bases, J lost 1 base, and 17 bases lay in between. The CDR3 DNA follows: TGTGCCAGTAGTAGGGGAGGGAGGTCCAGGAGCAATCAGCCCCAGCATTTT. Translation gives CASSRGGRSRSNQPQHF.

Worth noting for this clone: At one boundary the junction diverges from the germline segment, which might be a read error. The chain carries TRBV7-7 and TRBJ2-2, with TRBD1 matching 9 bases. Germline V gene lookup returns CDR1 SSHAT and CDR2 FNYEAQ (reference sequence). The CDR3 is 15 amino acids. Written as DNA, the CDR3 is TGTGCTAGCAGCAAGGACAGGGGGAACACCGGGGAGCTGTTTTTT. It codes for CASSKDRGNTGELFF. The full variable domain, completed using reference TRBV7-7 and TRBJ2-2, is GAGVSQSPRYKVTKRGQDVTLRCDPISSHATLYWYQQALGQGPEFLTYFNYEAQPDKSGLPSDRFSAERPEGSISTLTIQRTEQRDSAMYRCASSKDRGNTGELFFGEGSRLTVL.

The rearrangement joins TRBV18 to TRBJ2-3; the D gene is possibly TRBD2 (6 bases). V was trimmed by 3 bases and J by 6 bases, leaving 13 bases between them. The CDR3 is 14 amino acids. Germline values: CDR1 KGHSH, CDR2 LQKENI. The CDR3 here is CASSPGAGRDTQYF. For the CDR3, the DNA is TGTGCCAGCTCACCCGGAGCGGGTCGGGATACGCAGTATTTT.

This clone was recorded many times. The chain combines TRBV6-6 with TRBJ1-6; 9 bases are shared with TRBD1. Germline CDR1 and CDR2: MNHNY and SVGAGI (reference sequence). The CDR3 has 16 amino acids. V lost 6 bases, J lost 7 bases, and 10 bases stayed unmatched. CDR3 sequence (DNA): TGTGCCAGCAGCTCTAGGACAGGGGAGAGGAATTCACCCCTCCACTTT. This codes for CASSSRTGERNSPLHF.

The V and J genes are TRBV15 and TRBJ2-3; 7 nucleotides match TRBD1. With V trimmed by 3 bases and J by 6 bases, 3 bases remained unmatched. Germline CDR1 and CDR2: LNHNV and YYDKDF (reference sequence). CDR3 length: 13 residues. CDR3 amino acids: CATSSLQGDTQYF. The CDR3 DNA reads as TGTGCCACCAGCAGCCTACAGGGGGATACGCAGTATTTT.

The chain employs TRBV11-3 and TRBJ2-1; D is possibly TRBD1 (5 bases). V shed 0 bases and J shed 4 bases, with 10 bases lying between them. Looked up from germline, CDR1 is SGHNT and CDR2 is YENEEA. The CDR3 extends over 15 amino acids. The CDR3 spells CASSLDGHHYNEQFF. CDR3 nucleotides: TGTGCCAGCAGCTTAGATGGACACCATTACAATGAGCAGTTCTTC.

The chain joins TRBV10-3 to TRBJ2-1; 7 bases are shared with TRBD2. The CDR3 covers 11 residues. Germline CDR1 and CDR2: ENHRY and SYGVKD. V was clipped by 8 bases and J by 12 bases; unmatched bases: 7. CDR3 region: CAIHTSERQFF. CDR3 nucleotide sequence: TGTGCCATCCACACTAGCGAACGGCAGTTCTTC.

The rearrangement links TRBV7-9 to TRBJ2-5; 8 nucleotides match TRBD1. V dropped 3 bases and J dropped 3; count of bases not matched to a gene: 9. Germline V gene sequence: CDR1 SEHNR, CDR2 FQNEAQ (reference sequence). This CDR3 is built from 16 residues. Written as DNA, the CDR3 is TGTGCCAGCAGCTTTTCTGACAGGGGATCAGAAGAGACCCAGTACTTC. It yields the protein CASSFSDRGSEETQYF.

The rearrangement joins TRBV4-1 to TRBJ1-2, with a weak D call TRBD1 (5 bases). The CDR3 sequence is 14 residues long. Germline V gene data show CDR1 as MGHRA and CDR2 as YSYEKL. V shed 0 bases and J shed 4 bases, with 9 bases lying between them. CDR3 amino acids: CASSQEDTFYGYTF. In DNA, the CDR3 is TGCGCCAGCAGCCAAGAGGACACCTTCTATGGCTACACCTTC.

This clone was recorded only once. The gene calls are TRBV18 and TRBJ2-5; maybe TRBD2 (6 bases). V dropped 6 bases and J dropped 3 bases, with 11 bases sitting between them. The CDR3 covers 13 residues. The V gene's germline CDR1 is KGHSH and CDR2 LQKENI. CDR3 DNA sequence: TGTGCCAGCTCGCCTCCGGGGGAAGAGACCCAGTACTTC. Its protein is CASSPPGEETQYF.

The genes are TRBV28 and TRBJ1-2; D is possibly TRBD1 (5 bases). V lost 5 bases and J 8 bases, leaving 24 bases between the germline ends. Germline-derived CDR1 and CDR2 are MDHEN and SYDVKM. There are 16 residues in the CDR3. The CDR3, as DNA: TGTGCCAGCAGTCCTCCGGACGGATGGGGCCATGGCGGCTACACCTTC. It is translated as CASSPPDGWGHGGYTF.

The chain couples TRBV10-3 to TRBJ1-5; weak D call: TRBD1 (5 bases). The CDR3 runs 13 residues. V was clipped by 3 bases and J by 5 bases, with 8 bases between them. CDR1 and CDR2 (germline): ENHRY, SYGVKD. DNA for the CDR3: TGTGCCATCAGTGACAGGGAGGATCAGCCCCAGCATTTT. It specifies CAISDREDQPQHF.

This rearrangement joins TRBV7-2 to TRBJ2-4; tentative D call: TRBD1 (5 bases). Trimming pared 5 bases from V and 9 bases from J, leaving 11 bases between. This CDR3 is built from 12 residues. Germline values: CDR1 SGHTA, CDR2 FQGNSA. The CDR3 DNA reads as TGTGCCAGCAGCATACAGGAAGGCATTCAGTACTTC. Its translation: CASSIQEGIQYF.

This chain links TRBV19 with TRBJ1-4; possible D gene TRBD1, 6 bases. CDR1 and CDR2 from the germline V gene are LNHDA and SQIVND (reference sequence). The germline V and J ends were trimmed by 3 bases and 3 bases, with 11 bases remaining between them. The CDR3 spans 15 residues. In DNA form, the CDR3 reads TGTGCCAGTAGTATGGGGGCTGTAGCTAATGAAAAACTGTTTTTT. Encoded protein: CASSMGAVANEKLFF.

The genes are TRBV5-1 and TRBJ2-1; TRBD2 agrees at 7 bases. Germline lookup yields CDR1 SGHRS and CDR2 YFSETQ. CDR3 length equals 16 residues. The J segment lost 7 bases and the V segment lost 4 bases, leaving 14 bases of the junction unmatched. The CDR3: CASSLREAVGLNEQFF. In DNA, the CDR3 is TGCGCCAGCAGCCTACGGGAGGCAGTCGGGTTGAATGAGCAGTTCTTC.

This clone was counted between two and nine times. The chain recombines TRBV30 with TRBJ1-6; 7 bases align to TRBD1. CDR3 length: 15 amino acids. V lost 3 bases, J lost 2 bases, and 4 bases stayed unmatched. CDR1 is GTSNPN and CDR2 is SVGIG in the germline V gene (reference sequence). The CDR3 DNA follows: TGTGCCTGGAGGAGCAGGGGGACCTATAATTCACCCCTCCACTTT. Translation gives CAWRSRGTYNSPLHF.

The genes are TRBV7-9 and TRBJ2-3; 7 bases agree with TRBD1. CDR1 and CDR2 (germline): SEHNR, FQNEAQ (reference sequence). V was clipped by 4 bases and J by 2 bases; unmatched bases: 6. This CDR3 has 15 amino acids. CDR3 sequence reads: CASSSNRGHTDTQYF. The CDR3 bases are TGTGCCAGCAGCTCAAACAGGGGTCACACAGATACGCAGTATTTT.

Comment on this clone: The identical CDR3 is also encoded by other nucleotide sequences in the sample. This rearrangement joins TRBV28 to TRBJ1-1; D remains unclear. Germline assignment: CDR1 MDHEN and CDR2 SYDVKM. This CDR3 is 13 amino acids long. Trimming took off 6 bases at V and 0 bases at J, with 8 bases between the two ends. DNA of the CDR3: TGTGCCAGCAGGACCACAGTGAACACTGAAGCTTTCTTT. Its protein product is CASRTTVNTEAFF.

The V call is TRBV4-3, the J call TRBJ2-7; D possibly corresponds to TRBD1 (5 bases). Germline CDR1 and CDR2: LGHNA and YSLEER. The CDR3 runs to 12 residues. Trimming took 3 bases from V and 6 from J, leaving 9 bases between them. The CDR3 loop is CASSHRVLEQYF. CDR3 coding DNA: TGCGCCAGCAGCCACAGGGTTCTCGAGCAGTACTTC.

V is TRBV6-1 and J is TRBJ2-7; 8 bases fit TRBD1. Germline V gene data show CDR1 as MNHNS and CDR2 as SASEGT. The CDR3 runs to 14 residues. V trimming: 4 bases; J trimming: 0 bases; junction bases outside the gene matches: 2. The chain's CDR3 is CASSVTGGSYEQYF. The CDR3 bases are TGTGCCAGCAGTGTTACAGGGGGCTCCTACGAGCAGTACTTC.

The rearrangement joins TRBV28 to TRBJ1-2, with TRBD1 as a possible D gene (6 bases). CDR1 MDHEN and CDR2 SYDVKM come from the germline V gene. Between the trimmed V and J ends, which lost 3 bases and 8 bases, there was a span of 25 bases. The CDR3 totals 17 residues. The CDR3 sequence: CASSLGGTIVRRAGYTF. The DNA of the CDR3 is TGTGCCAGCAGTTTGGGAGGGACAATAGTTCGAAGGGCGGGCTACACCTTC.

This clone has more than one count but fewer than ten. This rearrangement joins TRBV5-1 to TRBJ2-5, with TRBD2 identical over 9 bases. The J call may be in error: the DNA end matches TRBJ2-7 better. The germline gives CDR1 SGHRS, CDR2 YFSETQ. The CDR3 consists of 15 residues. The CDR3 region is CASSLGSGGTYEQYF. For the CDR3, the DNA is TGCGCCAGCAGCCTGGGGAGCGGGGGGACCTACGAGCAGTACTTC.

The V gene is TRBV30, the J gene TRBJ2-2; 7 bases are a match to TRBD1. The ends lost 5 bases at V and 4 bases at J; junction bases unmatched: 10. The germline gives CDR1 GTSNPN, CDR2 SVGIG (reference sequence). The CDR3 is made up of 15 amino acids. CDR3 nucleotides: TGTGCCTGGGATCGACAGGGAGAAGGCACCGGGGAGCTGTTTTTT. Translation: CAWDRQGEGTGELFF.

The chain has TRBV2 and TRBJ1-2; TRBD1 is a possible D gene (5 bases). Trimming stripped 8 bases from V and 6 bases from J, with 16 bases between. CDR1 and CDR2 from the germline V gene are SNHLY and FYNNEI. CDR3 length: 13 amino acids. The CDR3 coding sequence is TGTGCCAGCGGCGGATGGGGGGTGAATGGCTACACCTTC. This translates into CASGGWGVNGYTF.

This rearrangement joins TRBV19 to TRBJ1-2; tentative D call: TRBD1 (5 bases). V was shortened by 3 bases and J by 8 bases, with 16 bases between the two germline ends. Germline V gene sequence: CDR1 LNHDA, CDR2 SQIVND (reference sequence). This CDR3 spans 14 amino acids. CDR3 sequence: CASSIARVSEGYTF. CDR3 nucleotides: TGTGCCAGTAGTATCGCCAGGGTATCGGAAGGCTACACCTTC.

This clone was seen only a few times. The chain couples TRBV4-2 to TRBJ2-3, with 8 nucleotides matching TRBD2. CDR1 LGHNA and CDR2 YNFKEQ come from the germline V gene. Losses at the gene ends were 4 bases for V and 6 bases for J; bases not matched to a gene: 9. The CDR3 runs to 15 residues. CDR3 residues: CASSPSRGGRDTQYF. CDR3 bases: TGTGCCAGCAGCCCATCCCGGGGGGGCCGGGATACGCAGTATTTT.

This sequence joins TRBV5-1 and TRBJ2-1; D gene unclear. This CDR3 comprises 13 residues. The germline CDR1 and CDR2 sequences are SGHRS and YFSETQ. Trimming shortened V by 2 bases and J by 2 bases, and 5 bases separated the two germline ends. The CDR3 DNA reads as TGCGCCAGCAGCTTCACAGCCTACAATGAGCAGTTCTTC. Its translation: CASSFTAYNEQFF.